The subject of this entry is one T cell receptor (beta chain). The sample is drawn from a study of blood T cell repertoires in COVID-19. Here immunoSEQ multiplex PCR was the method, and the copy in TCRdb shows in-frame clones only, minus some. The sample yields fewer than 200,000 clones, about 80% seen once. Trimming took 2 bases from V and 2 from J, leaving 18 bases between them. Germline V gene sequence: CDR1 MNHNS, CDR2 SASEGT. The CDR3 loop spans 17 amino acids. This chain uses TRBV6-1 with TRBJ1-2; D perhaps matches TRBD1 (5 bases). The sample comprised PBMCs or T cells enriched from blood (not recorded which). This receptor was taken from a man in his fifties who had recovered from COVID-19. The CDR3 DNA is TGTGCCAGCAGTGAACGGGCAGGGCAAAGGGTAAACTATGGCTACACCTTC. Its translation: CASSERAGQRVNYGYTF.